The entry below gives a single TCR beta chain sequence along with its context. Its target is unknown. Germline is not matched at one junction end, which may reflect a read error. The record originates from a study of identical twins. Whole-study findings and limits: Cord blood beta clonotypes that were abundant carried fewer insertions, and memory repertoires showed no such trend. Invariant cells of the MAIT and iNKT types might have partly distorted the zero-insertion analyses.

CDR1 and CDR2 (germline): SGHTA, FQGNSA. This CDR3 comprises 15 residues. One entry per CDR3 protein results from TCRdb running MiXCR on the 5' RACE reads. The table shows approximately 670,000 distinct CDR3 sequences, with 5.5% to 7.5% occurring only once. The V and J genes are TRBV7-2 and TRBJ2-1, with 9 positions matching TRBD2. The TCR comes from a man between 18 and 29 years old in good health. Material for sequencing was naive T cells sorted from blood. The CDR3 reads CASSLAGQSYNEQFF. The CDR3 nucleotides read TGTGCCAGCAGCCTAGCGGGACAATCCTACAATGAGCAGTTCTTC.